Listed below are T cell receptor beta chains from one sample, sequenced in a study of CD8 T cells in ankylosing spondylitis. TCRdb recomputed calls from the 5' RACE reads with MiXCR, one row per CDR3 protein. The sample has over 110,000 distinct CDR3 sequences, more than 7% seen once. Sequences were obtained from synovial fluid, either unsorted or a sorted T cell fraction (not recorded which). Source of these receptors: a male donor with ankylosing spondylitis. Each CDR3 is given with its conserved first and last residue. Each record gives: J gene, V gene, CDR3 protein.

TRBJ2-3,TRBV20-1,CSARTSGVTDTQYF
TRBJ2-7,TRBV20-1,CSASTGSYEQYF
TRBJ2-3,TRBV11-1,CASSRGSWREFMDTQYF
TRBJ2-2,TRBV7-9,CASSLKNTGELFF
TRBJ2-2,TRBV20-1,CSAEHPRNTGELFF
TRBJ2-5,TRBV15,CATRGPGASGRSQETQYF
TRBJ2-7,TRBV6-2/TRBV6-3,CASSYGGLNEQYF
TRBJ1-5,TRBV20-1,CSARTGEGSNQPQHF
TRBJ1-1,TRBV28,CASTDGSGTVNTEAFF
TRBJ2-7,TRBV3-2,CASSPSPFGADEQYF
TRBJ2-7,TRBV7-2,CASRPGLAGHLGQYF
TRBJ1-4,TRBV15,CATRVSGRTLNEKLFF
TRBJ2-1,TRBV7-2,CASSLGGRGPGFF
TRBJ2-3,TRBV5-1,CASSLERGELDTQYF
TRBJ1-1,TRBV18,CASSRTGANTEAFF
TRBJ1-4,TRBV5-5,CASSFTHAEKLFF
TRBJ2-7,TRBV5-1,CASSFDRVPEQYF
TRBJ2-3,TRBV5-1,CASSLDAGGTDTQYF
TRBJ2-1,TRBV11-3,CASSLGRGRGLKFF
TRBJ2-7,TRBV4-3,CASSKGLPNTYEQYF
TRBJ1-1,TRBV7-6,CASSFGQDTEAFF
TRBJ1-6,TRBV28,CASNIIRGAGENSPLHF
TRBJ1-2,TRBV11-2,CASTPDGGRAGYTF
TRBJ2-4,TRBV16,CASSTPALKNIQYF
TRBJ2-1,TRBV11-2,CASSLRDRGLSSYNEQFF
TRBJ1-1,TRBV20-1,CSVDQGDMNTEAFF
TRBJ1-2,TRBV4-3,CASSQERGDGYTF
TRBJ2-7,TRBV18,CASSGPPGYEQYF
.,TRBV7-2,CASSLRVAYEQFF
TRBJ1-1,TRBV12-3/TRBV12-4,CASSLDGEKSLF
TRBJ1-1,TRBV5-1,CASSLDINRNTEAFF
TRBJ2-7,TRBV6-1,CASTRSGPASYEQYF
TRBJ1-4,TRBV4-2,CASSPRSSTNEKLFF
TRBJ2-7,TRBV5-6,CASSSTGMSYEQYF
TRBJ2-1,TRBV7-2,CASSLVYRNNEQFF
TRBJ1-4,TRBV5-1,CASSFSGVEEKLFF
TRBJ1-2,TRBV12-3/TRBV12-4,CASSLWGSSNYGYTF
TRBJ2-1,TRBV6-1,CASSGQLNNEQFF
TRBJ1-4,TRBV6-5,CASSYRFNEKLFF
TRBJ1-2,TRBV3-1,CASSQDPHSPGGYTF
TRBJ1-4,TRBV20-1,CSARVANNEKLFF
TRBJ2-7,TRBV5-1,CASSLGQEGVDEQYF
TRBJ2-1,TRBV29-1,CSVGGQRVGLNEQFF
TRBJ2-1,TRBV7-2,CASSVRPGGEQFF
TRBJ1-2,TRBV5-1,CASSLAGMGQGSVGYTF
TRBJ1-6,TRBV7-2,CASSLDLRGNSPLHF
TRBJ2-3,TRBV7-2,CASSLVRGRDTQYF
TRBJ2-7,TRBV12-3/TRBV12-4,CASSFTADSYEQYF
TRBJ1-1,TRBV6-5,CASSFARFWFF
TRBJ2-1,TRBV7-7,CASSLGAENEQFF
TRBJ2-2,TRBV16,CASSHRGGFDTGELFF
TRBJ1-4,TRBV5-1,CASSPQGVGEKLFF
TRBJ1-5,TRBV28,CASSFGGLEPQHF
TRBJ2-7,TRBV7-9,CASSFGTGGLKEQYF
TRBJ2-3,TRBV5-6,CASSYIRTSGGSDTQYF
TRBJ2-1,TRBV20-1,CSARDWSSGAYNEQFF
TRBJ2-6,TRBV5-1,CASSLLLTGWGSGANVLTF